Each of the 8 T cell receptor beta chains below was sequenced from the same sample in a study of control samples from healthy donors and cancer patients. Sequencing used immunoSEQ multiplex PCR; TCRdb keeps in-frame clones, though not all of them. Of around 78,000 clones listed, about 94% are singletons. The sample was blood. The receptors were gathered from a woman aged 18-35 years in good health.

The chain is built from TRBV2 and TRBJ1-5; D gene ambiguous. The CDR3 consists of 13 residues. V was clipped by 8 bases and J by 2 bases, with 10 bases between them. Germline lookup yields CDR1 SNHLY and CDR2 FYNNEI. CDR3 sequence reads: CASGFGGNQPQHF. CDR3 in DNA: TGTGCCAGCGGTTTTGGGGGCAATCAGCCCCAGCATTTT. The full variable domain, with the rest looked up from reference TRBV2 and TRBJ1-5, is EPEVTQTPSHQVTQMGQEVILRCVPISNHLYFYWYRQILGQKVEFLVSFYNNEISEKSEIFDDQFSVERPDGSNFTLKIRSTKLEDSAMYFCASGFGGNQPQHFGDGTRLSIL.

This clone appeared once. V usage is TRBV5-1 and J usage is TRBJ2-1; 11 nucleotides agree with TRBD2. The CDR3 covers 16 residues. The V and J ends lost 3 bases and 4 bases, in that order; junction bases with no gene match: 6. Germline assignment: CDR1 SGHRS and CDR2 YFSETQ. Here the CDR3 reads CASSSLAGVQYNEQFF. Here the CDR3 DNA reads TGCGCCAGCAGCTCACTAGCGGGAGTACAATACAATGAGCAGTTCTTC.

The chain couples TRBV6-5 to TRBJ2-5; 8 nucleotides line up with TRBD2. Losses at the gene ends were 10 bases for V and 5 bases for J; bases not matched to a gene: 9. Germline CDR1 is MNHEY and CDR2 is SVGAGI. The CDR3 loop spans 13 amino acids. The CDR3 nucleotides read TGTGCCACCACGGGGACTAGGGGGGAGACCCAGTACTTC. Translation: CATTGTRGETQYF.

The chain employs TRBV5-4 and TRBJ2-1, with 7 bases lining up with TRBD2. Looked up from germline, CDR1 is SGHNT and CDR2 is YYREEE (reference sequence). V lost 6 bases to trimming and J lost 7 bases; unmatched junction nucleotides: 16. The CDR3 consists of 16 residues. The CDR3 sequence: CASTPGTSGAFNEQFF. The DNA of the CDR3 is TGTGCCAGCACCCCGGGCACCAGCGGGGCGTTTAATGAGCAGTTCTTC.

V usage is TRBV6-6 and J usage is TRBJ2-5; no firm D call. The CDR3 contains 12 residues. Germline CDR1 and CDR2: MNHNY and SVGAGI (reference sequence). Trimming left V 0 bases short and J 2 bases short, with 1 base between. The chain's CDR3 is CASSYSQETQYF. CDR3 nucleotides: TGTGCCAGCAGTTACTCTCAAGAGACCCAGTACTTC.

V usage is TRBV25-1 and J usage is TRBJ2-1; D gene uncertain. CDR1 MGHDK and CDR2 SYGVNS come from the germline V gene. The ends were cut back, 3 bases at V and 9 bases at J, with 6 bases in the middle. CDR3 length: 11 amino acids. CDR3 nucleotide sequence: TGTGCCAGCAGTGATGTGAGTGAGCAGTTCTTC. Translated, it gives CASSDVSEQFF.

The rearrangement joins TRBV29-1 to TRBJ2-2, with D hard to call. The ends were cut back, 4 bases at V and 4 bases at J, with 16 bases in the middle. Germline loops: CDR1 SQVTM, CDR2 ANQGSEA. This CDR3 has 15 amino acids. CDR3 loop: CSVGSLVGGTGELFF. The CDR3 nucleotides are TGCAGCGTTGGGTCATTAGTAGGTGGCACCGGGGAGCTGTTTTTT.

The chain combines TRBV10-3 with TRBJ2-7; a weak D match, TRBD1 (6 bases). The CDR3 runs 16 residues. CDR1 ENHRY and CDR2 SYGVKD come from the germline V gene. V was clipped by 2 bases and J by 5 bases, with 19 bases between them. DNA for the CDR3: TGTGCCATCAGTGAGCGAGCCGCCGGGACAAGGGACGAGCAGTACTTC. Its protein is CAISERAAGTRDEQYF.